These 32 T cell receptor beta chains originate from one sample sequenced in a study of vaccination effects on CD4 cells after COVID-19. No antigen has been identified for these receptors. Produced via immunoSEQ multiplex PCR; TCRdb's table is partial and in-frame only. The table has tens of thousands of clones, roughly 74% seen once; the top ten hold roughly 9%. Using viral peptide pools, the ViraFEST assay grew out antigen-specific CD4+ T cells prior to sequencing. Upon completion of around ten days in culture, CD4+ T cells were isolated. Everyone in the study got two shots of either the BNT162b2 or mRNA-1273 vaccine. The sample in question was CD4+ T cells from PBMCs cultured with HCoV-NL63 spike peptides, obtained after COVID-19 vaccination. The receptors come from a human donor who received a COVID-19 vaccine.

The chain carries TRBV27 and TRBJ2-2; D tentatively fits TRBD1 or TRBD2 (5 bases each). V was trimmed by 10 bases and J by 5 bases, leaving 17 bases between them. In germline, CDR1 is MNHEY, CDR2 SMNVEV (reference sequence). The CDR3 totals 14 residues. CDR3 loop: CATKAGWGTGELFF. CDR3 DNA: TGTGCCACCAAAGCTGGGTGGGGGACCGGGGAGCTGTTTTTT.

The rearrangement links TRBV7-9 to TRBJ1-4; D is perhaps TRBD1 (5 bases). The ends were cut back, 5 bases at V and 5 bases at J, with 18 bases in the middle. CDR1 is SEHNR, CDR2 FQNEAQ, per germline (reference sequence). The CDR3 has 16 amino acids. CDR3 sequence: CASSPAFRDQNEKLFF. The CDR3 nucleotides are TGTGCCAGCAGCCCCGCCTTCAGGGACCAGAATGAAAAACTGTTTTTT.

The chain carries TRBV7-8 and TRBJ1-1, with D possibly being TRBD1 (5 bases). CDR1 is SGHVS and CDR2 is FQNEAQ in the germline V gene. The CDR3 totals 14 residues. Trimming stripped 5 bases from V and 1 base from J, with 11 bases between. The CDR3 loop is CASSTRVWNTEAFF. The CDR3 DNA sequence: TGTGCCAGCAGCACCAGGGTATGGAACACTGAAGCTTTCTTT.

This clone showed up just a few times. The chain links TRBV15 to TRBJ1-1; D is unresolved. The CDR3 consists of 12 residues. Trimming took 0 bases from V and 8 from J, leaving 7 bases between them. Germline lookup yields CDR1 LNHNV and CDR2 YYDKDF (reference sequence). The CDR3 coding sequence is TGTGCCACCAGCAGAGATGTGACCGAAGCTTTCTTT. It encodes CATSRDVTEAFF. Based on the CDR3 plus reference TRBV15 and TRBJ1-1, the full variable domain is DAMVIQNPRYQVTQFGKPVTLSCSQTLNHNVMYWYQQKSSQAPKLLFHYYDKDFNNEADTPDNFQSRRPNTSFCFLDIRSPGLGDTAMYLCATSRDVTEAFFGQGTRLTVV.

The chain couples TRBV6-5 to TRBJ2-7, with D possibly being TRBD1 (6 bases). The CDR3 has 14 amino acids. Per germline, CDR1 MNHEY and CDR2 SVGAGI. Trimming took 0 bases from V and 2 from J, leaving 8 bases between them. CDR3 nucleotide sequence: TGTGCCAGCAGTTACTCCAGGGGAGCCTACGAGCAGTACTTC. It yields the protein CASSYSRGAYEQYF.

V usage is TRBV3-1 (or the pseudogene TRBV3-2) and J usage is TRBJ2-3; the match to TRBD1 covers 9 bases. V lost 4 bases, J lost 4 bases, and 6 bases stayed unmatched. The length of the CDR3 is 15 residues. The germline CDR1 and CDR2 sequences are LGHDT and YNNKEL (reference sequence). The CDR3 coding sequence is TGTGCCAGCAGCCTAGCTACAGGGGGCGCAGATACGCAGTATTTT. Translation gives CASSLATGGADTQYF.

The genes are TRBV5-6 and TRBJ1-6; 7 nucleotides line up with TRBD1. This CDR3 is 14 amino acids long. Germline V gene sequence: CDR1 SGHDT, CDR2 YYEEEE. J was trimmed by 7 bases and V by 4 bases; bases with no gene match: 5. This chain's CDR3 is CASSPGDRNSPLHF. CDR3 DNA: TGTGCCAGCAGCCCAGGGGACAGAAATTCACCCCTCCACTTT.

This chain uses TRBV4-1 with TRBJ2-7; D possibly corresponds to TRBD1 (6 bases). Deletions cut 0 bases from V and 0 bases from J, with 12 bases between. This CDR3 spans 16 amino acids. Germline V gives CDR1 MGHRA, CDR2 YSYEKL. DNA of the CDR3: TGCGCCAGCAGCCAAGATTCCTCGGGACACTCCTACGAGCAGTACTTC. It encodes CASSQDSSGHSYEQYF.

CDR3 bases: TGCGCCAGCAGCCTCACGGTAGCGGGGGTAAACAATGAGCAGTTCTTC. Its translation: CASSLTVAGVNNEQFF. This rearrangement joins TRBV5-1 to TRBJ2-1; 9 bases agree with TRBD2. The CDR3 contains 16 residues. V shed 4 bases, J shed 5 bases, and the junction held 10 bases outside the gene matches. Germline CDR1 and CDR2: SGHRS and YFSETQ. The full variable domain, its missing parts supplied by reference TRBV5-1 and TRBJ2-1, is KAGVTQTPRYLIKTRGQQVTLSCSPISGHRSVSWYQQTPGQGLQFLFEYFSETQRNKGNFPGRFSGRQFSNSRSEMNVSTLELGDSALYLCASSLTVAGVNNEQFFGPGTRLTVL.

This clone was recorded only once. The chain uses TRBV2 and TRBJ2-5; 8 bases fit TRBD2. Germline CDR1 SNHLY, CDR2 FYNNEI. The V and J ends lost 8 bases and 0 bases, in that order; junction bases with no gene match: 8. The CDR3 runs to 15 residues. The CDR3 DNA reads TGTGCCAGCGGGACTAGTGGATGGTACCAAGAGACCCAGTACTTC. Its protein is CASGTSGWYQETQYF.

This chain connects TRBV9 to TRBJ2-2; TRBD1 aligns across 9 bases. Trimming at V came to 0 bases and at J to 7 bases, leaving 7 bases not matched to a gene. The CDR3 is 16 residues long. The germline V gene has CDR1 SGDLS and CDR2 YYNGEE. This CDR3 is CASSVETGGAGGELFF. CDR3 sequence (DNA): TGTGCCAGCAGCGTAGAGACAGGGGGGGCTGGCGGGGAGCTGTTTTTT. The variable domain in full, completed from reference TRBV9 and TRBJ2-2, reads DSGVTQTPKHLITATGQRVTLRCSPRSGDLSVYWYQQSLDQGLQFLIQYYNGEERAKGNILERFSAQQFPDLHSELNLSSLELGDSALYFCASSVETGGAGGELFFGEGSRLTVL.

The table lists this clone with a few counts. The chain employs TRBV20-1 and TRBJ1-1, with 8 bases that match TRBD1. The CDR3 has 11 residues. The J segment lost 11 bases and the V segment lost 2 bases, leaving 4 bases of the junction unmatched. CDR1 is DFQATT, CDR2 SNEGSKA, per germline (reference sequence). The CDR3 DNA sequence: TGCAGTGCTAGACCAACAGGGGGGGCTTTCTTT. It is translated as CSARPTGGAFF.

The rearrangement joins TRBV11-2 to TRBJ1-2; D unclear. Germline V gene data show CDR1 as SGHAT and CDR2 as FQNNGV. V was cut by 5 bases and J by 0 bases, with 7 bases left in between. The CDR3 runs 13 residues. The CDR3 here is CASSDGANYGYTF. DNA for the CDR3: TGTGCCAGCAGCGACGGAGCTAACTATGGCTACACCTTC. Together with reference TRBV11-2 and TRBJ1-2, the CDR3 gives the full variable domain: EAGVAQSPRYKIIEKRQSVAFWCNPISGHATLYWYQQILGQGPKLLIQFQNNGVVDDSQLPKDRFSAERLKGVDSTLKIQPAKLEDSAVYLCASSDGANYGYTFGSGTRLTVV.

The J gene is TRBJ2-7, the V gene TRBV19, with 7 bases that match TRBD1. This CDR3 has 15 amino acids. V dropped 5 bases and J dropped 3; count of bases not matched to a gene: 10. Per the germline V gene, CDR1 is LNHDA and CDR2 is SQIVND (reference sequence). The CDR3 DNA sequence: TGTGCCAGTAGTTACGATGACCGGGACAGCTACGAGCAGTACTTC. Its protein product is CASSYDDRDSYEQYF. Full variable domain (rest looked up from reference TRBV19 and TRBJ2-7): DGGITQSPKYLFRKEGQNVTLSCEQNLNHDAMYWYRQDPGQGLRLIYYSQIVNDFQKGDIAEGYSVSREKKESFPLTVTSAQKNPTAFYLCASSYDDRDSYEQYFGPGTRLTVT.

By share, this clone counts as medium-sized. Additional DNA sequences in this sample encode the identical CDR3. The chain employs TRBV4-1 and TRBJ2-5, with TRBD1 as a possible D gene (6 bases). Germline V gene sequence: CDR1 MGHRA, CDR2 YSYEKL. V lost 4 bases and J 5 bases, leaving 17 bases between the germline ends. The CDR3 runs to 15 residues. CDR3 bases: TGCGCCAGCAGCCCTGAGGACAGCCCTCGGGAGACCCAGTACTTC. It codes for CASSPEDSPRETQYF.

CDR3 loop: CASIWDSHEQFF. The CDR3 nucleotides are TGTGCCAGCATCTGGGACTCCCATGAGCAGTTCTTC. The chain combines TRBV2 with TRBJ2-1; D may be TRBD2 (6 bases). The CDR3 loop spans 12 amino acids. In germline, CDR1 is SNHLY, CDR2 FYNNEI. With 7 bases removed from V and 8 bases from J, the gap between germline ends came to 12 bases.

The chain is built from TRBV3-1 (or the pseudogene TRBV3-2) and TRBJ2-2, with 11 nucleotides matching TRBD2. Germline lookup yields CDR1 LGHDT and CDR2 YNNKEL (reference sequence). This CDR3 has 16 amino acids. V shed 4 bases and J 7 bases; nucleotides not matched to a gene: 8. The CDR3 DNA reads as TGTGCCAGCAGCCCGTCCGGGACTAGCGGCCGCGGGGAGCTGTTTTTT. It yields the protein CASSPSGTSGRGELFF.

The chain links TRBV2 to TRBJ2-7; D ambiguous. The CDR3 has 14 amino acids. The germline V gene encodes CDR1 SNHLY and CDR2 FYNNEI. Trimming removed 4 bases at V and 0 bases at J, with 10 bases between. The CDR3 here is CASSVMAGSYEQYF. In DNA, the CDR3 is TGTGCCAGCAGTGTCATGGCAGGCTCCTACGAGCAGTACTTC.

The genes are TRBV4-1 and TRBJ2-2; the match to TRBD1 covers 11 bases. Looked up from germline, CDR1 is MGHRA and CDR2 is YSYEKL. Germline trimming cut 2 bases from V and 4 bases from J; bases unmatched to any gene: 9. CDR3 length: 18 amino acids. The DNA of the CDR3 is TGCGCCAGCAGCCAACGGACAGGGGGCGAGTCGAGCACCGGGGAGCTGTTTTTT. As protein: CASSQRTGGESSTGELFF.

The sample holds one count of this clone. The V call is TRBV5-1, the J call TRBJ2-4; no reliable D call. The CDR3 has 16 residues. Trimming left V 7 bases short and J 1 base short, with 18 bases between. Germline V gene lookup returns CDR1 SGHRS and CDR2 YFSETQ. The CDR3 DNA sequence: TGCGCCAGCGGACCAGATCCCGCCGGGGCCAAAAACATTCAGTACTTC. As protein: CASGPDPAGAKNIQYF.

CDR3 DNA sequence: TGTGCCAGCAGCACAGCCTCTGGAAACACCATATATTTT. It is translated as CASSTASGNTIYF. This chain joins TRBV5-5 and TRBJ1-3; D is unresolved. Trimming took 4 bases from V and 0 from J, leaving 5 bases between them. In germline, CDR1 is SGHKS, CDR2 YYEKEE (reference sequence). The length of the CDR3 is 13 residues. The full variable domain, rest sourced from reference TRBV5-5 and TRBJ1-3, is DAGVTQSPTHLIKTRGQQVTLRCSPISGHKSVSWYQQVLGQGPQFIFQYYEKEERGRGNFPDRFSARQFPNYSSELNVNALLLGDSALYLCASSTASGNTIYFGEGSWLTVV.

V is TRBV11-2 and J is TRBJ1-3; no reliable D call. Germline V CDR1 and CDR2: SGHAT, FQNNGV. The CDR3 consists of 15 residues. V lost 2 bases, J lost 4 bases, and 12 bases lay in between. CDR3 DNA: TGTGCCAGCAGCTTACTATCGGGGTCCGGAAACACCATATATTTT. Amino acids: CASSLLSGSGNTIYF. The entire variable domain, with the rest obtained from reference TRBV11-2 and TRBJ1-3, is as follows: EAGVAQSPRYKIIEKRQSVAFWCNPISGHATLYWYQQILGQGPKLLIQFQNNGVVDDSQLPKDRFSAERLKGVDSTLKIQPAKLEDSAVYLCASSLLSGSGNTIYFGEGSWLTVV.

In nucleotides, the CDR3 is TGTGCCAGCAGCCGCCAGGGGGCATGGGAGCAGTACTTC. Encoded protein: CASSRQGAWEQYF. This sequence joins TRBV3-1 (or the pseudogene TRBV3-2) and TRBJ2-7, with 8 bases that match TRBD1. This CDR3 has 13 residues. Looked up from germline, CDR1 is LGHDT and CDR2 is YNNKEL (reference sequence). V shed 4 bases, J shed 7 bases, and the junction held 6 bases outside the gene matches.

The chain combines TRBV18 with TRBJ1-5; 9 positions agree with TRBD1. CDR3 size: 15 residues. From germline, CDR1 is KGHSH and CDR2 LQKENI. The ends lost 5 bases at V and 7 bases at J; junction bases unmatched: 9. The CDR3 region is CASSAGTGNLQPQHF. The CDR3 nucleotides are TGTGCCAGCTCAGCAGGGACAGGGAATTTGCAGCCCCAGCATTTT.

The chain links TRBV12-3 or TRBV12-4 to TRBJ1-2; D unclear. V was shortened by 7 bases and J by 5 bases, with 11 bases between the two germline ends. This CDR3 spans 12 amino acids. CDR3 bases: TGTGCCAGCACCCGTCGGGGTTATGGCTACACCTTC. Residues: CASTRRGYGYTF.

The CDR3 region is CASEQGGYQPQHF. The CDR3 region has the DNA TGTGCCAGCGAACAGGGGGGATATCAGCCCCAGCATTTT. The chain carries TRBV6-5 and TRBJ1-5; TRBD1 matches at 8 bases. Germline lookup yields CDR1 MNHEY and CDR2 SVGAGI. The CDR3 totals 13 residues. Trimming took 8 bases from V and 5 from J; bases not matched to a gene: 5.

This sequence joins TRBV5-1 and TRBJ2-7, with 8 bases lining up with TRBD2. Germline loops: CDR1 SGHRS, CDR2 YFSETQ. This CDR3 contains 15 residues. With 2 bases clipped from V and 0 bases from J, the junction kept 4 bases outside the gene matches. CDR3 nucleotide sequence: TGCGCCAGCAGCTTTCACAGCGGGAGCTCCTACGAGCAGTACTTC. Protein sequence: CASSFHSGSSYEQYF.

CDR3 in amino acids: CASSILALTGGHQPQHF. The CDR3 DNA sequence: TGTGCCAGTAGTATCCTGGCGTTGACAGGGGGGCATCAGCCCCAGCATTTT. The chain combines TRBV19 with TRBJ1-5, with 9 bases fitting TRBD1. CDR1 is LNHDA, CDR2 SQIVND, per germline (reference sequence). The ends lost 3 bases at V and 5 bases at J; junction bases unmatched: 11. This CDR3 comprises 17 residues.

The CDR3 DNA sequence: TGCAGCGTTTTCAGGACTAGCGGGGTAGGAGGGGAGACCCAGTACTTC. It encodes CSVFRTSGVGGETQYF. This chain uses TRBV29-1 with TRBJ2-5; 12 bases map to TRBD2. With V trimmed by 5 bases and J by 5 bases, 12 bases remained unmatched. The CDR3 sequence is 16 residues long. Germline assignment: CDR1 SQVTM and CDR2 ANQGSEA.

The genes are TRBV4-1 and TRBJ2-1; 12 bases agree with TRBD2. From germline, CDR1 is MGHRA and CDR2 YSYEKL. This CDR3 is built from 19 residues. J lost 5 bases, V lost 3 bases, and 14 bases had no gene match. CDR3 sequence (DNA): TGCGCCAGCAGCCATATCGGGCTAGCGGGGGGGCGTTACAACAATGAGCAGTTCTTC. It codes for CASSHIGLAGGRYNNEQFF.

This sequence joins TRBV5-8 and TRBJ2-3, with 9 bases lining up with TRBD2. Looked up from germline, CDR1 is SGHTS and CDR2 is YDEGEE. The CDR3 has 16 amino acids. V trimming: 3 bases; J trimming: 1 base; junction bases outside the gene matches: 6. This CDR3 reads CASSSSPSGGTDTQYF. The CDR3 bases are TGTGCCAGCAGCTCCTCTCCTAGCGGGGGCACAGATACGCAGTATTTT. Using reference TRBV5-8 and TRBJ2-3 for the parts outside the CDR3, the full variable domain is EAGVTQSPTHLIKTRGQQATLRCSPISGHTSVYWYQQALGLGLQFLLWYDEGEERNRGNFPPRFSGRQFPNYSSELNVNALELEDSALYLCASSSSPSGGTDTQYFGPGTRLTVL.

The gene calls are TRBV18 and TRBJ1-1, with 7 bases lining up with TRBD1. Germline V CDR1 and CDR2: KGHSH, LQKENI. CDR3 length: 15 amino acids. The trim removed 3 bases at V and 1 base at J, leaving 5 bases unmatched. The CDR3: CASSPWDSQNTEAFF. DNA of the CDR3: TGTGCCAGCTCACCCTGGGACAGCCAGAACACTGAAGCTTTCTTT.